The 24 T cell receptor beta chains reported below all come from one sample, sequenced in a study of tumor-infiltrating lymphocytes in oesophageal squamous cell carcinoma. TCRdb used MiXCR to reprocess the PCR reads, holding one entry per CDR3 protein. The sample lists about 25,000 distinct CDR3 sequences, 30% to 40% occurring once. The sample consisted of esophageal tumor tissue. The source is a male donor with esophageal squamous cell carcinoma.

In its sample, this clonotype was seen many times. V gene TRBV5-8 combines with J gene TRBJ2-3; no reliable D call. The V end was cut by 4 bases, the J end by 6 bases, with 12 bases between. CDR3 length: 13 amino acids. Germline V gene sequence: CDR1 SGHTS, CDR2 YDEGEE. The CDR3 region is CASSADPYDTQYF. The CDR3 coding sequence is TGTGCCAGCAGCGCGGACCCGTACGATACGCAGTATTTT.

This clonotype has a handful of counts. This chain uses TRBV7-3 with TRBJ2-1; D gene ambiguous. V lost 2 bases and J 12 bases, leaving 14 bases between the germline ends. Germline CDR1 is SGHTA and CDR2 is FQGTGA. This CDR3 is built from 13 residues. CDR3 loop: CASSLGDSLGQFF. Here the CDR3 DNA reads TGTGCCAGCAGCTTAGGAGATAGTTTAGGGCAGTTCTTC.

The chain employs TRBV7-2 and TRBJ2-5, with D perhaps TRBD1 (6 bases). V lost 5 bases to trimming and J lost 2 bases, with 18 bases between them. Looked up from germline, CDR1 is SGHTA and CDR2 is FQGNSA. CDR3 length: 16 residues. The CDR3 coding sequence is TGTGCCAGCAGCAACCCAAGGACAGCCGGTCAAGAGACCCAGTACTTC. It codes for CASSNPRTAGQETQYF.

Ten or more counts support this clonotype. A read error is possible here, since a much larger clone lies one base away. The chain combines TRBV6-1 with TRBJ2-5; 10 nucleotides line up with TRBD1. The CDR3 has 16 amino acids. Germline-derived CDR1 and CDR2 are MNHNS and SASEGT. V lost 5 bases and J lost 11; bases outside the gene matches: 17. CDR3 loop: CASSYRGQGGYNEQYF. The DNA for the CDR3 is TGTGCCAGCAGTTATCGTGGACAGGGGGGCTACAATGAGCAGTACTTC.

This rearrangement joins TRBV12-3 or TRBV12-4 to TRBJ2-6; D is uncertain. The J call may not be correct, given that the DNA end is closer to TRBJ2-5. This CDR3 is 14 amino acids long. As DNA, the CDR3 is TGTGCCAGCAGTCTAGAGTTGTATGGGGAGACCCAGTACTTC. Its translation: CASSLELYGETQYF.

This clonotype appeared many times. The chain links TRBV11-2 to TRBJ2-3; 9 nucleotides line up with TRBD2. The CDR3 consists of 16 residues. Per germline, CDR1 SGHAT and CDR2 FQNNGV. After removal of 5 bases from V and 5 bases from J, the junction contained 11 bases not matched to a gene. The CDR3 loop is CASSPIAGVTLDTQYF. Written as DNA, the CDR3 is TGTGCCAGCAGCCCCATAGCGGGAGTTACCTTAGATACGCAGTATTTT.

This clonotype was counted between two and nine times. The chain couples TRBV2 to TRBJ1-6, with unresolved D. Germline values: CDR1 SNHLY, CDR2 FYNNEI. This CDR3 is 13 amino acids long. V was cut by 2 bases and J by 6 bases, with 5 bases left in between. The CDR3 nucleotides read TGTGCCAGCAGTGAATCGCGTAATTCACCCCTCCACTTT. It codes for CASSESRNSPLHF.

The chain is built from TRBV15 and TRBJ2-7, with TRBD1 matching over 12 bases. CDR3 size: 19 residues. Germline V gene lookup returns CDR1 LNHNV and CDR2 YYDKDF (reference sequence). The V segment lost 5 bases and the J segment 4 bases; nucleotides outside the gene matches: 18. The CDR3 sequence is CATSGPGQGASSSSYEQYF. In nucleotides, the CDR3 is TGTGCCACCAGCGGTCCGGGACAGGGGGCCTCCTCTTCCTCTTACGAGCAGTACTTC. Combining the CDR3 with reference TRBV15 and TRBJ2-7 gives the whole variable domain DAMVIQNPRYQVTQFGKPVTLSCSQTLNHNVMYWYQQKSSQAPKLLFHYYDKDFNNEADTPDNFQSRRPNTSFCFLDIRSPGLGDTAMYLCATSGPGQGASSSSYEQYFGPGTRLTVT.

The sample holds a few counts of this clonotype. This rearrangement joins TRBV5-6 to TRBJ2-6, with TRBD1 identical over 9 bases. The CDR3 contains 17 residues. Germline V CDR1 and CDR2: SGHDT, YYEEEE. Trimming took 0 bases from V and 2 from J; bases not matched to a gene: 3. Here the CDR3 reads CASSLVGQGTGANVLTF. The CDR3, as DNA: TGTGCCAGCAGCTTGGTGGGACAGGGAACTGGGGCCAACGTCCTGACTTTC.

This clonotype was picked up many times. V usage is TRBV18 and J usage is TRBJ2-1; 10 nucleotides agree with TRBD2. Germline CDR1 is KGHSH and CDR2 is LQKENI. J lost 4 bases, V lost 6 bases, and 12 bases had no gene match. The CDR3 has 17 residues. The CDR3 is CASSPLSTSGAYNEQFF. The DNA for the CDR3 is TGTGCCAGCTCCCCCCTTTCAACTAGCGGGGCTTACAATGAGCAGTTCTTC.

The chain recombines TRBV7-3 with TRBJ1-1, with D possibly TRBD1 on 5 matching bases. Per germline, CDR1 SGHTA and CDR2 FQGTGA. The V gene lost 4 bases and the J gene lost 3 bases, with 9 bases spanning the gap. The CDR3 is 13 residues long. CDR3 sequence (DNA): TGTGCCAGCAGCTCTACCAGGGACACTGAAGCTTTCTTT. Translation: CASSSTRDTEAFF.

This clonotype was seen ten or more times. The chain couples TRBV7-9 to TRBJ1-3; D is unresolved. Germline V gene data show CDR1 as SEHNR and CDR2 as FQNEAQ (reference sequence). The CDR3 is 16 amino acids. Trimming cost V 4 bases and J 0 bases, with 13 bases left between them. CDR3 nucleotides: TGTGCCAGCAGCTCCCTGGACGGGTACTCTGGAAACACCATATATTTT. Translation gives CASSSLDGYSGNTIYF.

In its sample, this clonotype is medium-sized. J is TRBJ1-1 and V is TRBV7-9, with D unclear. The CDR3 spans 15 residues. CDR1 and CDR2 (germline): SEHNR, FQNEAQ (reference sequence). V dropped 0 bases and J dropped 2 bases, with 10 bases sitting between them. CDR3 residues: CASSLAVGINTEAFF. The CDR3 nucleotides are TGTGCCAGCAGCTTAGCAGTAGGGATTAACACTGAAGCTTTCTTT.

The chain uses TRBV7-3 and TRBJ2-5; D uncertain. The V end lost 0 bases, the J end lost 4 bases, and 6 bases lay between the germline ends. The CDR3 spans 13 residues. The V gene's germline CDR1 is SGHTA and CDR2 FQGTGA. This CDR3 is CASSLTGLETQYF. DNA for the CDR3: TGTGCCAGCAGCTTAACGGGTTTAGAGACCCAGTACTTC.

This clonotype appeared a few times. This sequence joins TRBV7-2 and TRBJ2-5; possible D gene TRBD1, 6 bases. The CDR3 runs to 14 residues. Germline loops: CDR1 SGHTA, CDR2 FQGNSA. V was shortened by 5 bases and J by 1 base, with 11 bases between the two germline ends. In DNA, the CDR3 is TGTGCCAGCAGCAGGGGACACCCCCAAGAGACCCAGTACTTC. Translating it yields CASSRGHPQETQYF.

This sequence joins TRBV7-9 and TRBJ2-1; tentatively, D is TRBD1 or TRBD2 (5 bases each). Germline V lookup: CDR1 SEHNR, CDR2 FQNEAQ (reference sequence). There are 17 residues in the CDR3. V was shortened by 3 bases and J by 6 bases, with 21 bases between the two germline ends. The CDR3 coding sequence is TGTGCCAGCAGCTTTCCCAAACCGGGACGAGAACGCAATGAGCAGTTCTTC. Translated: CASSFPKPGRERNEQFF.

This chain connects TRBV19 to TRBJ1-1, with D uncertain. In germline, CDR1 is LNHDA, CDR2 SQIVND (reference sequence). Trimming left V 8 bases short and J 0 bases short, with 16 bases between. This CDR3 spans 15 amino acids. The CDR3 here is CASYTGAGLNTEAFF. The CDR3 region has the DNA TGTGCCAGTTATACCGGAGCAGGATTGAACACTGAAGCTTTCTTT.

This clonotype appeared many times. This chain links TRBV6-6 with TRBJ2-2; D gene uncertain. The germline V and J ends were trimmed by 2 bases and 0 bases, with 7 bases remaining between them. Germline V gives CDR1 MNHNY, CDR2 SVGAGI (reference sequence). The CDR3 is 15 residues long. CDR3 amino acids: CASSYGVANTGELFF. Here the CDR3 DNA reads TGTGCCAGCAGTTACGGGGTAGCGAACACCGGGGAGCTGTTTTTT.

The sample holds a few counts of this clonotype. Since a much larger clone is just one base distant, this may be a read error. The J gene is TRBJ2-5, the V gene TRBV6-4; 7 nucleotides match TRBD1. The DNA end lines up better with TRBJ2-1; the J call may be wrong. CDR1 and CDR2 from the germline V gene are MRHNA and SNTAGT. The CDR3 contains 13 residues. CDR3 amino acids: CATRDGNKGAQFF. CDR3 DNA: TGTGCCACCAGGGACGGAAACAAGGGGGCCCAGTTCTTC.

This chain links TRBV7-3 with TRBJ2-7; 7 bases map to TRBD1. Looked up from germline, CDR1 is SGHTA and CDR2 is FQGTGA. CDR3 length equals 14 residues. The ends lost 5 bases at V and 7 bases at J; junction bases unmatched: 11. The DNA of the CDR3 is TGTGCCAGCAGCCCCGACAGGGAGAGACATGAGCAGTACTTC. It codes for CASSPDRERHEQYF.

This clonotype was counted many times. V is TRBV6-1 and J is TRBJ2-3; 7 bases fit TRBD2. The CDR3 has 16 residues. The germline V gene has CDR1 MNHNS and CDR2 SASEGT. The junction had 13 bases not matched to a gene; V was cut back by 8 bases and J by 2 bases. The CDR3 spells CASPWAGAMNTDTQYF. DNA for the CDR3: TGTGCCAGCCCGTGGGCGGGAGCGATGAACACAGATACGCAGTATTTT.

The rearrangement uses TRBV7-4 and TRBJ2-5; the D is unclear. The DNA end favors TRBJ2-1, so the J call may be wrong. Germline V CDR1 and CDR2: SGHVT, SQSDAQ. CDR3 length: 9 amino acids. CDR3: CASEREQFF. The CDR3 DNA is TGTGCCAGTGAACGGGAGCAGTTCTTC.

The chain has TRBV7-4 and TRBJ2-5; a possible D gene is TRBD2 (6 bases). The CDR3 is made up of 15 amino acids. The germline gives CDR1 SGHVT, CDR2 SQSDAQ. Trimming cost V 4 bases and J 3 bases, with 15 bases left between them. DNA of the CDR3: TGTGCCAGCAGCTCCGGAGCGGGTGGGGAAGAGACCCAGTACTTC. Protein: CASSSGAGGEETQYF.

The chain carries TRBV7-3 and TRBJ2-4, with 8 bases aligning to TRBD2. The ends lost 5 bases at V and 13 bases at J; junction bases unmatched: 16. This CDR3 is 15 amino acids long. Germline CDR1 is SGHTA and CDR2 is FQGTGA. Written as DNA, the CDR3 is TGTGCCAGCAGCCCGATAGCGGGACCCTACAATGAGCAGTACTTC. Amino acids: CASSPIAGPYNEQYF.